The 28 T cell receptor beta chains presented below share a single source sample, sequenced in a study of identical twins. TCRdb reprocessed the 5' RACE reads via MiXCR and lists one record per CDR3 protein. This sample carries approximately 690,000 distinct CDR3 sequences, approximately 6% of them seen once, and the ten largest clones take 1.5% to 2%. The sample comprised naive T cells sorted from blood. The receptors here all came from a man between 18 and 29 years old in good health.

A few counts support this clonotype. The chain couples TRBV5-1 to TRBJ1-1, with D possibly being TRBD1 (5 bases). V lost 0 bases and J 1 base, leaving 13 bases between the germline ends. CDR3 length: 16 amino acids. The V gene's germline CDR1 is SGHRS and CDR2 YFSETQ. CDR3: CASSLAPGTPNTEAFF. As DNA, the CDR3 is TGCGCCAGCAGCTTGGCCCCAGGGACCCCGAACACTGAAGCTTTCTTT.

This clonotype was detected many times. The J gene is TRBJ2-2, the V gene TRBV30; 9 positions match TRBD1. Germline V gene sequence: CDR1 GTSNPN, CDR2 SVGIG (reference sequence). Losses at the gene ends were 4 bases for V and 1 base for J; bases not matched to a gene: 4. This CDR3 comprises 15 residues. This chain's CDR3 is CAWNEGQGNTGELFF. CDR3 nucleotides: TGTGCCTGGAACGAGGGACAGGGGAACACCGGGGAGCTGTTTTTT.

Only a few counts were recorded for this clonotype. V is TRBV11-2 and J is TRBJ2-1; D is perhaps TRBD2 (6 bases). The CDR3 loop spans 19 amino acids. Trimming took off 5 bases at V and 3 bases at J, with 26 bases between the two ends. Germline V gives CDR1 SGHAT, CDR2 FQNNGV. The CDR3 reads CASSPNERVTLLDYNEQFF. DNA of the CDR3: TGTGCCAGCAGCCCGAACGAGCGGGTAACCCTCCTAGACTACAATGAGCAGTTCTTC.

This clonotype was detected many times. The chain uses TRBV15 and TRBJ2-1, with unresolved D. Germline-derived CDR1 and CDR2 are LNHNV and YYDKDF (reference sequence). There are 13 residues in the CDR3. V shed 0 bases and J shed 11 bases, with 11 bases lying between them. CDR3: CATSRDRAGKQFF. In DNA form, the CDR3 reads TGTGCCACCAGCAGAGATCGGGCAGGAAAGCAGTTCTTC. Variable domain in full (rest from reference TRBV15 and TRBJ2-1): DAMVIQNPRYQVTQFGKPVTLSCSQTLNHNVMYWYQQKSSQAPKLLFHYYDKDFNNEADTPDNFQSRRPNTSFCFLDIRSPGLGDTAMYLCATSRDRAGKQFFGPGTRLTVL.

This clonotype has just a few counts. The rearrangement links TRBV6-1 to TRBJ1-4, with TRBD1 matching over 8 bases. Trimming at V came to 6 bases and at J to 7 bases, leaving 7 bases not matched to a gene. The CDR3 spans 14 residues. Germline CDR1 MNHNS, CDR2 SASEGT. The CDR3, as DNA: TGTGCCAGCAGAGACGACAGGGGTTCTGAAAAACTGTTTTTT. It specifies CASRDDRGSEKLFF.

This clonotype was seen repeatedly, ten times or more. The chain combines TRBV20-1 with TRBJ2-3; 7 bases map to TRBD2. Germline V gives CDR1 DFQATT, CDR2 SNEGSKA (reference sequence). The CDR3 has 17 residues. V shed 0 bases and J 0 bases; nucleotides not matched to a gene: 9. CDR3 protein: CSARDGPPRGSTDTQYF. DNA of the CDR3: TGCAGTGCTAGAGATGGTCCGCCGCGGGGGAGCACAGATACGCAGTATTTT.

This clonotype was detected many times. The chain is built from TRBV29-1 and TRBJ1-1; D is possibly TRBD1 (6 bases). The CDR3 runs 14 residues. Germline CDR1 is SQVTM and CDR2 is ANQGSEA. Trimming left V 3 bases short and J 4 bases short, with 15 bases between. CDR3 loop: CSVEVQGHVTEAFF. DNA of the CDR3: TGCAGCGTTGAGGTTCAGGGGCACGTCACTGAAGCTTTCTTT.

This clonotype was recorded many times. This chain joins TRBV29-1 and TRBJ2-1, with D maybe TRBD1 (7 bases). Germline assignment: CDR1 SQVTM and CDR2 ANQGSEA. The CDR3 loop spans 17 amino acids. Trimming took off 5 bases at V and 8 bases at J, with 28 bases between the two ends. DNA of the CDR3: TGCAGCGTTAAGGAGGGGGCGCCGACTACCGCTTTCTATGAGCAGTTCTTC. Its protein is CSVKEGAPTTAFYEQFF.

This clonotype came up many times. The CDR3 is CSAPSSDNYNEQFF. The CDR3 coding sequence is TGCAGTGCTCCCTCATCCGACAACTACAATGAGCAGTTCTTC. The chain recombines TRBV20-1 with TRBJ2-1; the D is unclear. CDR1 is DFQATT, CDR2 SNEGSKA, per germline (reference sequence). Trimming removed 5 bases at V and 3 bases at J, with 14 bases between. The CDR3 spans 14 residues.

The sample holds a few counts of this clonotype. The chain carries TRBV5-1 and TRBJ2-5; D might be TRBD1 (6 bases). Germline CDR1 is SGHRS and CDR2 is YFSETQ. The CDR3 is 14 residues long. V was pared by 4 bases and J by 1 base, with 11 bases between. The CDR3 reads CASSTNRAQETQYF. CDR3 DNA sequence: TGCGCCAGCAGCACAAACAGGGCCCAAGAGACCCAGTACTTC. The variable domain in full, completed from reference TRBV5-1 and TRBJ2-5, reads KAGVTQTPRYLIKTRGQQVTLSCSPISGHRSVSWYQQTPGQGLQFLFEYFSETQRNKGNFPGRFSGRQFSNSRSEMNVSTLELGDSALYLCASSTNRAQETQYFGPGTRLLVL.

The V call is TRBV6-2 or TRBV6-3, the J call TRBJ1-1; a weak D match, TRBD1 (5 bases). Germline V lookup: CDR1 MNHEY, CDR2 SVGEGT. This CDR3 spans 15 amino acids. The ends were cut back, 0 bases at V and 4 bases at J, with 12 bases in the middle. The CDR3 DNA reads as TGTGCCAGCAGTTACTCTTTTACAGGACCCACTGAAGCTTTCTTT. Protein: CASSYSFTGPTEAFF.

This clonotype has a count of ten or more. V is TRBV24-1 and J is TRBJ2-2; D perhaps matches TRBD1 (5 bases). V lost 6 bases and J lost 0, with 10 bases in between. There are 15 residues in the CDR3. In germline, CDR1 is KGHDR, CDR2 SFDVKD. For the CDR3, the DNA is TGTGCCACCAGTAAGGGGTTGGCGAACACCGGGGAGCTGTTTTTT. Translation: CATSKGLANTGELFF.

The rearrangement uses TRBV7-8 and TRBJ2-5; D may be TRBD1 or TRBD2 (5 bases each). The CDR3 runs 14 residues. Germline CDR1 and CDR2: SGHVS and FQNEAQ. The V and J ends lost 2 bases and 4 bases respectively, with 11 bases between them. The DNA of the CDR3 is TGTGCCAGCAGCTTAAGAGGGGCGGGAGAGACCCAGTACTTC. It specifies CASSLRGAGETQYF.

In this sample, this clonotype turned up many times. The chain couples TRBV7-7 to TRBJ2-5, with D perhaps matching TRBD2 (5 bases). The CDR3 length is 18 residues. The ends were cut back, 4 bases at V and 2 bases at J, with 23 bases in the middle. The germline V gene has CDR1 SSHAT and CDR2 FNYEAQ (reference sequence). CDR3 sequence (DNA): TGTGCCAGCAGCTCCGGCGAGGGAGCTCTCTCCGGACAAGAGACCCAGTACTTC. Protein product: CASSSGEGALSGQETQYF.

The rearrangement links TRBV29-1 to TRBJ2-2; D call uncertain. Trimming removed 7 bases from V and 0 bases from J, with 9 bases in between. CDR3 size: 13 residues. Germline V gene data show CDR1 as SQVTM and CDR2 as ANQGSEA. As DNA, the CDR3 is TGCAGCGGGGGTCGCACGAACACCGGGGAGCTGTTTTTT. It translates to CSGGRTNTGELFF.

This clonotype was detected only a few times. This chain connects TRBV20-1 to TRBJ1-6; TRBD1 might be the D (6 bases). The CDR3 runs to 14 residues. The V gene's germline CDR1 is DFQATT and CDR2 SNEGSKA (reference sequence). Trimming shortened V by 5 bases and J by 9 bases, and 17 bases separated the two germline ends. The CDR3 DNA sequence: TGCAGTGCTGCCCCCGGGACACGTGGTTCACCCCTCCACTTT. This sequence encodes CSAAPGTRGSPLHF.

At least ten counts were recorded for this clonotype. The V and J genes are TRBV10-3 and TRBJ1-5, with no clear D. Trimming shortened V by 3 bases and J by 7 bases, and 10 bases separated the two germline ends. Germline CDR1 reads ENHRY; CDR2 reads SYGVKD. This CDR3 has 13 residues. In DNA, the CDR3 is TGTGCCATCAGTGAAGTTCGGCTCCAGCCCCAGCATTTT. Amino acid sequence: CAISEVRLQPQHF.

The chain combines TRBV7-9 with TRBJ2-7, with D perhaps being TRBD1 or TRBD2 (8 bases each). This CDR3 comprises 15 residues. Trimming left V 5 bases short and J 7 bases short, with 21 bases between. Germline-derived CDR1 and CDR2 are SEHNR and FQNEAQ (reference sequence). The CDR3 region is CASSAPGTRDREQYF. DNA of the CDR3: TGTGCCAGCAGCGCCCCCGGGACTAGGGACAGGGAGCAGTACTTC.

The table lists this clonotype with many counts. This chain links TRBV5-1 with TRBJ1-2; D unresolved. Per germline, CDR1 SGHRS and CDR2 YFSETQ. This CDR3 comprises 15 residues. With 1 base removed from V and 0 bases from J, the gap between germline ends came to 10 bases. CDR3 sequence: CASSLRVEANYGYTF. CDR3 DNA sequence: TGCGCCAGCAGCTTGAGGGTAGAAGCTAACTATGGCTACACCTTC.

This clonotype occurred a few times. This sequence joins TRBV18 and TRBJ2-2; no clear D gene. The CDR3 is 17 amino acids. Germline V gives CDR1 KGHSH, CDR2 LQKENI. Trimming took off 2 bases at V and 1 base at J, with 14 bases between the two ends. The CDR3 coding sequence is TGTGCCAGCTCACCAAGCGCTGGGTCCTTGAACACCGGGGAGCTGTTTTTT. As protein: CASSPSAGSLNTGELFF.

This clonotype was observed a handful of times. The chain is built from TRBV19 and TRBJ2-1; 12 bases map to TRBD2. Germline trimming cut 6 bases from V and 8 bases from J; bases unmatched to any gene: 8. The CDR3 contains 15 residues. In germline, CDR1 is LNHDA, CDR2 SQIVND (reference sequence). The CDR3 DNA follows: TGTGCCAGTAGGCCCCAGGGACTAGCGGGCGATGAGCAGTTCTTC. This sequence encodes CASRPQGLAGDEQFF.

This chain links TRBV5-1 with TRBJ2-7, with D hard to call. CDR3 size: 16 residues. The ends were cut back, 4 bases at V and 1 base at J, with 18 bases in the middle. The germline V gene encodes CDR1 SGHRS and CDR2 YFSETQ. CDR3 nucleotide sequence: TGCGCCAGCAGCCACCCGGGCAGGTCGCTATCCTACGAGCAGTACTTC. Residues: CASSHPGRSLSYEQYF.

The table lists this clonotype with many counts. At one end the junction does not follow the germline gene, possibly because of a read error. V is TRBV4-1 and J is TRBJ2-1; 10 bases map to TRBD2. Germline lookup yields CDR1 MGHRA and CDR2 YSYEKL. CDR3 length: 16 amino acids. CDR3 loop: CASSQETSGSFNEQFF. CDR3 coding DNA: TGCGCCAGCAGCCAAGAGACTAGCGGGTCCTTCAATGAGCAGTTCTTC.

The V and J genes are TRBV30 and TRBJ1-2, with D unresolved. The germline CDR1 and CDR2 sequences are GTSNPN and SVGIG (reference sequence). V lost 8 bases, J lost 3 bases, and 13 bases lay in between. This CDR3 region has 12 residues. The CDR3 sequence: CAGSVGYYGYTF. The DNA of the CDR3 is TGTGCCGGCTCCGTGGGATACTATGGCTACACCTTC. Full variable domain (missing parts from reference TRBV30 and TRBJ1-2): SQTIHQWPATLVQPVGSPLSLECTVEGTSNPNLYWYRQAAGRGLQLLFYSVGIGQISSEVPQNLSASRPQDRQFILSSKKLLLSDSGFYLCAGSVGYYGYTFGSGTRLTVV.

This clonotype came up a few times. The rearrangement links TRBV5-1 to TRBJ2-6; no firm D call. The CDR3 extends over 16 amino acids. CDR1 is SGHRS and CDR2 is YFSETQ in the germline V gene. Trimming left V 5 bases short and J 0 bases short, with 12 bases between. The chain's CDR3 is CASRPPNRSGANVLTF. The CDR3 DNA follows: TGCGCCAGCAGACCCCCGAATCGCTCTGGGGCCAACGTCCTGACTTTC. The whole variable domain, filled in from reference TRBV5-1 and TRBJ2-6, reads KAGVTQTPRYLIKTRGQQVTLSCSPISGHRSVSWYQQTPGQGLQFLFEYFSETQRNKGNFPGRFSGRQFSNSRSEMNVSTLELGDSALYLCASRPPNRSGANVLTFGAGSRLTVL.

The table lists this clonotype with many counts. This sequence joins TRBV24-1 and TRBJ2-3; D call uncertain. The CDR3 has 14 residues. Germline CDR1 KGHDR, CDR2 SFDVKD. The V and J ends lost 0 bases and 1 base respectively, with 4 bases between them. CDR3 sequence reads: CATSDLLGTDTQYF. The CDR3 region has the DNA TGTGCCACCAGTGATTTGCTCGGCACAGATACGCAGTATTTT.

This clonotype was counted at least ten times. The chain recombines TRBV10-3 with TRBJ2-3; 10 bases map to TRBD2. The CDR3 runs to 15 residues. Germline V gene data show CDR1 as ENHRY and CDR2 as SYGVKD. The junction had 5 bases not matched to a gene; V was cut back by 4 bases and J by 4 bases. Here the CDR3 reads CAISAEGLASDTQYF. The DNA of the CDR3 is TGTGCCATCAGTGCGGAGGGACTAGCGTCAGATACGCAGTATTTT.

The chain employs TRBV12-3 or TRBV12-4 and TRBJ1-3; the match to TRBD1 covers 10 bases. This CDR3 contains 16 residues. V shed 2 bases, J shed 1 base, and the junction held 2 bases outside the gene matches. CDR3: CASSLLGQGSGNTIYF. CDR3 nucleotides: TGTGCCAGCAGTTTACTGGGACAGGGGTCTGGAAACACCATATATTTT.